Below, 16 T cell receptor beta chains from the same sample are listed, as sequenced in a study of T cells in localized non-small cell lung cancer (dated by TCRdb to 2018 to 2021). The protocol used for the library was the immunoSEQ multiplex PCR assay. TCRdb limited this immuneACCESS table to in-frame rearrangements with V and J called. A share of clones is missing; checked studies link under half to unresolved V genes, and the rest is unexplained. The sample table records approximately 83,000 clones; approximately 91% of these occur just once. The ten largest clones represent over 3.5% of the sample. The material sequenced was PBMCs, taken before any cancer treatment. These receptors were taken from a woman between 35 and 70 years old with stage II squamous cell lung carcinoma.

V gene TRBV12-5 combines with J gene TRBJ2-1; D is possibly TRBD2 (6 bases). Trimming cost V 6 bases and J 6 bases, with 12 bases left between them. Germline V gene lookup returns CDR1 LGHNT and CDR2 FRNRAP. This CDR3 is 13 amino acids long. The chain's CDR3 is CASGMGGLNEQFF. The CDR3 DNA follows: TGTGCTAGTGGCATGGGAGGACTCAATGAGCAGTTCTTC.

Comments on this clone: Additional DNA sequences in this sample encode the identical CDR3. The gene calls are TRBV5-4 and TRBJ2-1; tentative D call: TRBD2 (5 bases). Trimming left V 1 base short and J 10 bases short, with 9 bases between. The CDR3 has 12 amino acids. From germline, CDR1 is SGHNT and CDR2 YYREEE (reference sequence). The CDR3 protein is CASSLSTGEQFF. The CDR3, as DNA: TGTGCCAGCAGCTTGTCTACGGGGGAGCAGTTCTTC.

V and J are TRBV5-1 and TRBJ2-7, with D hard to call. CDR1 and CDR2 from the germline V gene are SGHRS and YFSETQ. The CDR3 totals 14 residues. Trimming took off 4 bases at V and 6 bases at J, with 17 bases between the two ends. The CDR3 DNA reads TGCGCCAGCAGCCCAAAAGTTGATATTGGCGAGCAGTACTTC. This sequence encodes CASSPKVDIGEQYF.

The V and J genes are TRBV5-1 and TRBJ2-1; 7 nucleotides line up with TRBD2. The V and J ends lost 0 bases and 0 bases, in that order; junction bases with no gene match: 3. The CDR3 is 16 residues long. Germline V lookup: CDR1 SGHRS, CDR2 YFSETQ. The CDR3 loop is CASSLVASGSYNEQFF. The CDR3 DNA reads TGCGCCAGCAGCTTGGTCGCTAGCGGCTCCTACAATGAGCAGTTCTTC.

V gene TRBV6-1 combines with J gene TRBJ2-3, with 10 bases that match TRBD1. Losses at the gene ends were 3 bases for V and 15 bases for J; bases not matched to a gene: 6. CDR1 is MNHNS, CDR2 SASEGT, per germline. The CDR3 contains 12 residues. The CDR3: CASSDQDRGSYF. CDR3 nucleotides: TGTGCCAGCAGTGATCAGGACAGGGGGTCATATTTT.

The gene calls are TRBV29-1 and TRBJ2-5; D is unresolved. V was shortened by 6 bases and J by 2 bases, with 13 bases between the two germline ends. Germline V gives CDR1 SQVTM, CDR2 ANQGSEA. The CDR3 contains 13 residues. The CDR3 here is CSVQRLTQETQYF. The CDR3 DNA reads as TGCAGCGTCCAAAGACTCACACAAGAGACCCAGTACTTC.

This CDR3 is CASSLAGGAGTQYF. The CDR3 region has the DNA TGTGCCAGCAGCTTGGCAGGGGGGGCAGGTACGCAGTATTTT. The V and J genes are TRBV5-4 and TRBJ2-3; D may be TRBD1 or TRBD2 (7 bases each). This CDR3 comprises 14 residues. The V and J ends lost 0 bases and 8 bases respectively, with 13 bases between them. Germline CDR1 reads SGHNT; CDR2 reads YYREEE (reference sequence).

The V call is TRBV5-1, the J call TRBJ2-7; TRBD1 aligns across 8 bases. The CDR3 contains 15 residues. V trimming: 4 bases; J trimming: 5 bases; junction bases outside the gene matches: 11. CDR1 is SGHRS, CDR2 YFSETQ, per germline. The CDR3 is CASSANDRGINEQYF. In nucleotides, the CDR3 is TGCGCCAGCAGCGCCAATGACAGGGGTATTAACGAGCAGTACTTC.

This rearrangement joins TRBV27 to TRBJ1-1; TRBD1 matches at 8 bases. The V gene's germline CDR1 is MNHEY and CDR2 SMNVEV (reference sequence). This CDR3 is built from 14 residues. Trimming at V came to 9 bases and at J to 0 bases, leaving 6 bases not matched to a gene. CDR3 sequence: CASSRTGLNTEAFF. CDR3 sequence (DNA): TGTGCCAGTTCTCGGACAGGGTTGAACACTGAAGCTTTCTTT.

The genes are TRBV7-2 and TRBJ2-1; TRBD2 matches 8 bases. Per the germline V gene, CDR1 is SGHTA and CDR2 is FQGNSA. V gave up 4 bases and J gave up 3 bases; unmatched junction bases: 5. The CDR3 totals 15 residues. DNA for the CDR3: TGTGCCAGCAGCTGGAAAGCGGGGGACTACAATGAGCAGTTCTTC. Translation: CASSWKAGDYNEQFF.

This chain connects TRBV28 to TRBJ1-2; D unclear. Germline V CDR1 and CDR2: MDHEN, SYDVKM. V shed 9 bases and J shed 10 bases, with 12 bases lying between them. The CDR3 spans 10 residues. CDR3 sequence: CASKMGSYTF. In DNA form, the CDR3 reads TGTGCCAGTAAGATGGGGTCCTACACCTTC.

J is TRBJ2-5 and V is TRBV20-1, with D unresolved. Trimming took 2 bases from V and 7 from J, leaving 5 bases between them. The germline CDR1 and CDR2 sequences are DFQATT and SNEGSKA (reference sequence). This CDR3 has 10 residues. CDR3 residues: CSARSGTQYF. The DNA of the CDR3 is TGCAGTGCTAGATCCGGGACCCAGTACTTC.

This chain joins TRBV19 and TRBJ1-4; D is undetermined. The V end was cut by 3 bases, the J end by 7 bases, with 12 bases between. The germline gives CDR1 LNHDA, CDR2 SQIVND (reference sequence). The CDR3 extends over 14 amino acids. CDR3 residues: CASSMNPRSEKLFF. DNA for the CDR3: TGTGCCAGTAGTATGAACCCAAGAAGTGAAAAACTGTTTTTT. The variable domain in full, with the rest retrieved from reference TRBV19 and TRBJ1-4, is DGGITQSPKYLFRKEGQNVTLSCEQNLNHDAMYWYRQDPGQGLRLIYYSQIVNDFQKGDIAEGYSVSREKKESFPLTVTSAQKNPTAFYLCASSMNPRSEKLFFGSGTQLSVL.

This clone came up a few times. The chain recombines TRBV27 with TRBJ1-5; the match to TRBD1 covers 7 bases. Germline V gene lookup returns CDR1 MNHEY and CDR2 SMNVEV (reference sequence). The CDR3 runs 13 residues. The V segment lost 5 bases and the J segment 6 bases; nucleotides outside the gene matches: 4. CDR3 coding DNA: TGTGCCAGCAGTCGGACAGGCACTCAGCCCCAGCATTTT. Translating gives CASSRTGTQPQHF.

The chain is built from TRBV5-4 and TRBJ2-2; the D is unclear. Germline V lookup: CDR1 SGHNT, CDR2 YYREEE (reference sequence). The CDR3 is made up of 14 amino acids. Between the trimmed V and J ends, which lost 4 bases and 0 bases, there was a span of 7 bases. The CDR3 protein is CASSPHPNTGELFF. Written as DNA, the CDR3 is TGTGCCAGCAGCCCCCATCCGAACACCGGGGAGCTGTTTTTT. Using reference TRBV5-4 and TRBJ2-2 for the parts outside the CDR3, the full variable domain is ETGVTQSPTHLIKTRGQQVTLRCSSQSGHNTVSWYQQALGQGPQFIFQYYREEENGRGNFPPRFSGLQFPNYSSELNVNALELDDSALYLCASSPHPNTGELFFGEGSRLTVL.

The genes are TRBV5-4 and TRBJ2-7; weak D call: TRBD1 (5 bases). Germline V gene data show CDR1 as SGHNT and CDR2 as YYREEE (reference sequence). V shed 4 bases and J shed 5 bases, with 13 bases lying between them. CDR3 length equals 13 residues. CDR3: CASSEKTGDEQYF. The CDR3 DNA reads TGTGCCAGCAGCGAGAAAACAGGAGACGAGCAGTACTTC. Looking up the rest from reference TRBV5-4 and TRBJ2-7 gives the full variable domain: ETGVTQSPTHLIKTRGQQVTLRCSSQSGHNTVSWYQQALGQGPQFIFQYYREEENGRGNFPPRFSGLQFPNYSSELNVNALELDDSALYLCASSEKTGDEQYFGPGTRLTVT.